Presented here are 25 T cell receptor beta chains from one specimen sequenced in a study of regulatory T cells in long-lasting Graves disease. According to the study, TCR beta libraries were built with iRepertoire HTBI primers and CDR3-region Arm-PCR. TCRdb passed the multiplex PCR reads through MiXCR, listing each CDR3 protein once. The sample shows some 450,000 distinct CDR3 sequences, about a sixth of them seen only once. As for time point: newly diagnosed GD, antithyroid drugs for less than 3 months. The TCR library was prepared using RNA isolated from PBMCs. The same sample was also studied in work on T cells in Graves' hyperthyroidism and ophthalmopathy.

The sequenced sample was peripheral blood mononuclear cells (PBMCs), obtained at new diagnosis, from a patient treated with antithyroid drugs. These receptors all come from a woman aged 25 to 39 with Graves disease.

At least ten counts were recorded for this clonotype. The CDR3: CSARYGGLHNEQFF. CDR3 DNA sequence: TGCAGTGCTCGATATGGAGGGCTGCACAATGAGCAGTTCTTC. The chain combines TRBV20-1 with TRBJ2-1; D perhaps matches TRBD2 (6 bases). The CDR3 is 14 residues long. CDR1 is DFQATT, CDR2 SNEGSKA, per germline (reference sequence). V was pared by 5 bases and J by 5 bases, with 16 bases between.

This clonotype was seen many times. At one end the junction does not follow the germline gene, possibly because of a read error. The chain joins TRBV5-1 to TRBJ1-1; a possible D gene is TRBD1 (6 bases). The germline V gene has CDR1 SGHRS and CDR2 YFSETQ. The CDR3 covers 11 residues. This CDR3 reads CASSLDREAFF. The DNA of the CDR3 is TGTGCCAGCAGCCTAGACAGGGAAGCTTTCTTT. Based on the CDR3 plus reference TRBV5-1 and TRBJ1-1, the full variable domain is KAGVTQTPRYLIKTRGQQVTLSCSPISGHRSVSWYQQTPGQGLQFLFEYFSETQRNKGNFPGRFSGRQFSNSRSEMNVSTLELGDSALYLCASSLDREAFFGQGTRLTVV.

This clonotype showed up just a few times. This chain uses TRBV3-1 with TRBJ2-4; perhaps TRBD2 as D (6 bases). The CDR3 consists of 15 residues. The ends were cut back, 1 base at V and 7 bases at J, with 14 bases in the middle. Germline-derived CDR1 and CDR2 are LGHDT and YNNKEL (reference sequence). The CDR3 is CASSQGGRQGNIQYF. For the CDR3, the DNA is TGTGCCAGCAGCCAAGGAGGGAGGCAGGGTAACATTCAGTACTTC.

This clonotype was found many times. V gene TRBV10-3 combines with J gene TRBJ2-1; no reliable D call. Per the germline V gene, CDR1 is ENHRY and CDR2 is SYGVKD. CDR3 size: 13 residues. The V end was cut by 2 bases, the J end by 7 bases, with 9 bases between. Here the CDR3 DNA reads TGTGCCATCAGTGAGCCCACTGTGAATGAGCAGTTCTTC. Encoded protein: CAISEPTVNEQFF.

This clonotype showed up many times. CDR3 nucleotides: TGTGCCAGCAGCCCCAAGCGAGCTAGTACAGATACGCAGTATTTT. Translation: CASSPKRASTDTQYF. The gene calls are TRBV7-2 and TRBJ2-3, with D unclear. V lost 5 bases to trimming and J lost 3 bases, with 15 bases between them. The CDR3 totals 15 residues. CDR1 and CDR2 (germline): SGHTA, FQGNSA.

This clonotype was found many times. The chain employs TRBV5-8 and TRBJ2-7; D unresolved. The CDR3 length is 11 residues. Trimming pared 7 bases from V and 3 bases from J, leaving 8 bases between. Germline V gives CDR1 SGHTS, CDR2 YDEGEE. In DNA, the CDR3 is TGTGCCAGCCGCCCAAACTACGAGCAGTACTTC. Protein: CASRPNYEQYF. Full variable domain (rest looked up from reference TRBV5-8 and TRBJ2-7): EAGVTQSPTHLIKTRGQQATLRCSPISGHTSVYWYQQALGLGLQFLLWYDEGEERNRGNFPPRFSGRQFPNYSSELNVNALELEDSALYLCASRPNYEQYFGPGTRLTVT.

This clonotype has a handful of counts. The chain links TRBV19 to TRBJ1-1; a weak D match, TRBD1 (6 bases). The CDR3 spans 15 residues. Trimming cost V 4 bases and J 4 bases, with 16 bases left between them. Germline V CDR1 and CDR2: LNHDA, SQIVND (reference sequence). The CDR3 DNA is TGTGCCAGTAGTAACCGACAGGCGGCGGGCACTGAAGCTTTCTTT. As protein: CASSNRQAAGTEAFF.

This clonotype was counted many times. DNA of the CDR3: TGTGCCAGCAGTTCATGGAAACGGAACACTGAAGCTTTCTTT. Translation gives CASSSWKRNTEAFF. The genes are TRBV28 and TRBJ1-1; D remains ambiguous. The CDR3 spans 14 residues. V was trimmed by 4 bases and J by 1 base, leaving 10 bases between them. In germline, CDR1 is MDHEN, CDR2 SYDVKM.

This clonotype was picked up many times. The chain has TRBV12-3 or TRBV12-4 and TRBJ2-1, with 9 bases fitting TRBD2. V lost 6 bases, J lost 0 bases, and 6 bases stayed unmatched. The CDR3 runs to 16 residues. The CDR3 DNA sequence: TGTGCCAGCAGAACTAGCGGGCCGAGCTCCTACAATGAGCAGTTCTTC. It translates to CASRTSGPSSYNEQFF.

This clonotype was recorded at least ten times. The junction differs from germline at one of its ends, possibly a read error. The chain carries TRBV18 and TRBJ1-1; 7 bases match TRBD1. This CDR3 is 14 amino acids long. Germline loops: CDR1 KGHSH, CDR2 LQKENI. CDR3 region: CAGSLSGTDTEAFF. CDR3 DNA: TGTGCCGGCTCCCTATCGGGGACAGACACTGAAGCTTTCTTT.

The V and J genes are TRBV30 and TRBJ2-3; weak D call: TRBD2 (5 bases). The CDR3 consists of 11 residues. The germline V gene encodes CDR1 GTSNPN and CDR2 SVGIG (reference sequence). The germline V and J ends were trimmed by 2 bases and 8 bases, with 8 bases remaining between them. CDR3 DNA: TGTGCCTGGAGTAAGAGGGCTACGCAGTATTTT. Residues: CAWSKRATQYF.

This clonotype has at least ten counts. This chain links TRBV20-1 with TRBJ2-7, with D uncertain. This CDR3 contains 11 residues. V was clipped by 5 bases and J by 7 bases, with 12 bases between them. Germline V CDR1 and CDR2: DFQATT, SNEGSKA (reference sequence). Written as DNA, the CDR3 is TGCAGTGCTTCATATATCTGGGAGCAGTACTTC. Its protein is CSASYIWEQYF.

The CDR3 nucleotides are TGCGCCAGCAGTACCCCCCCGGGACAGGGGAACTATGGCTACACCTTC. Its protein is CASSTPPGQGNYGYTF. The V gene is TRBV5-1, the J gene TRBJ1-2, with 10 bases aligning to TRBD1. The germline CDR1 and CDR2 sequences are SGHRS and YFSETQ. J gave up 2 bases and V 5 bases, and 9 bases lay outside the gene matches. The length of the CDR3 is 16 residues.

This clonotype was detected many times. The chain is built from TRBV24-1 and TRBJ2-1; the match to TRBD2 covers 10 bases. The CDR3 runs to 15 residues. The V and J ends lost 4 bases and 6 bases, in that order; junction bases with no gene match: 5. Germline V gene lookup returns CDR1 KGHDR and CDR2 SFDVKD. The CDR3 bases are TGTGCCACCAGTGACCCTAGCGGGGGTACCAATGAGCAGTTCTTC. Translating gives CATSDPSGGTNEQFF.

This clonotype came up once. This could be a read error, since a much larger clone is one nucleotide away. The rearrangement joins TRBV7-8 to TRBJ1-4; TRBD1 might be the D (5 bases). The CDR3 spans 15 residues. Germline lookup yields CDR1 SGHVS and CDR2 FQNEAQ. Trimming took off 4 bases at V and 10 bases at J, with 19 bases between the two ends. The DNA for the CDR3 is TGTGCCAGCAGCTCAGTGAGGGGCCACGGGGGAAAACTGTTTTTT. This gives the protein CASSSVRGHGGKLFF.

The chain uses TRBV27 and TRBJ2-7; D possibly corresponds to TRBD1 (6 bases). Deletions cut 7 bases from V and 4 bases from J, with 17 bases between. The length of the CDR3 is 14 residues. Germline V lookup: CDR1 MNHEY, CDR2 SMNVEV (reference sequence). CDR3 in amino acids: CASNSQGSRYEQYF. The CDR3 DNA is TGTGCCAGCAACTCACAGGGTTCGAGGTACGAGCAGTACTTC.

This chain joins TRBV30 and TRBJ2-7, with 7 bases matching TRBD1. V dropped 0 bases and J dropped 6; count of bases not matched to a gene: 2. CDR3 length equals 12 residues. Per the germline V gene, CDR1 is GTSNPN and CDR2 is SVGIG (reference sequence). CDR3 sequence reads: CAWSVSGGEQYF. The CDR3 region has the DNA TGTGCCTGGAGTGTATCAGGGGGCGAGCAGTACTTC.

In its sample, this clonotype was seen once. The chain uses TRBV18 and TRBJ2-3; D gene unclear. The CDR3 spans 15 residues. V dropped 0 bases and J dropped 0 bases, with 7 bases sitting between them. Germline CDR1 reads KGHSH; CDR2 reads LQKENI. The CDR3 nucleotides are TGTGCCAGCTCACCACCGAGCAGGAGCACAGATACGCAGTATTTT. It translates to CASSPPSRSTDTQYF.

The genes are TRBV12-3 or TRBV12-4 and TRBJ2-1; a weak D match, TRBD2 (5 bases). The V end was cut by 3 bases, the J end by 2 bases, with 11 bases between. The CDR3 runs 15 residues. DNA of the CDR3: TGTGCCAGCAGTTTTTACGGGAAAGCCTACAATGAGCAGTTCTTC. Protein sequence: CASSFYGKAYNEQFF.

This clonotype was seen repeatedly, ten times or more. The chain links TRBV29-1 to TRBJ2-3, with TRBD1 identical over 8 bases. Germline V lookup: CDR1 SQVTM, CDR2 ANQGSEA. CDR3 length: 15 residues. J lost 5 bases, V lost 4 bases, and 11 bases had no gene match. CDR3 residues: CSVAEGGQGGDTQYF. The CDR3, as DNA: TGCAGCGTTGCTGAGGGAGGACAGGGAGGAGATACGCAGTATTTT.

The V gene is TRBV12-3 or TRBV12-4, the J gene TRBJ1-6; D is undetermined. The CDR3 has 15 amino acids. Trimming left V 5 bases short and J 5 bases short, with 13 bases between. CDR3 DNA sequence: TGTGCCAGCAGTCCGGCAGGCCGAGATAATTCACCCCTCCACTTT. This codes for CASSPAGRDNSPLHF.

This clonotype was picked up many times. V and J are TRBV5-1 and TRBJ1-2; 10 bases agree with TRBD1. Germline V gives CDR1 SGHRS, CDR2 YFSETQ. Unmatched junction bases numbered 8, after V lost 0 bases and J lost 6 bases. CDR3 length: 16 residues. CDR3 DNA: TGCGCCAGCAGCTTGGTAGCCTCGGACAGGGGGAATGGCTACACCTTC. This translates into CASSLVASDRGNGYTF.

This clonotype was seen many times. The chain joins TRBV7-2 to TRBJ1-1; TRBD1 might be the D (6 bases). The CDR3 spans 14 residues. Germline CDR1 reads SGHTA; CDR2 reads FQGNSA. Trimming removed 5 bases at V and 7 bases at J, with 17 bases between. The CDR3 spells CASSPFWGHGEAFF. The DNA for the CDR3 is TGTGCCAGCAGCCCATTTTGGGGACACGGTGAAGCTTTCTTT.

In this sample, this clonotype turned up many times. The CDR3 sequence is CASSHLLLNTEAFF. In nucleotides, the CDR3 is TGTGCCAGCAGCCACCTCCTCCTGAACACTGAAGCTTTCTTT. The rearrangement uses TRBV14 and TRBJ1-1, with unresolved D. The germline gives CDR1 SGHDN, CDR2 FVKESK. This CDR3 spans 14 amino acids. V lost 3 bases, J lost 0 bases, and 8 bases lay in between.

In this sample, this clonotype turned up many times. The chain employs TRBV20-1 and TRBJ1-5; D is possibly TRBD1 (5 bases). V gave up 0 bases and J gave up 3 bases, with 15 bases separating them. Germline CDR1 and CDR2: DFQATT and SNEGSKA (reference sequence). The CDR3 sequence is 16 residues long. CDR3 in amino acids: CSARDRGTAFNQPQHF. In DNA form, the CDR3 reads TGCAGTGCTAGAGATCGAGGGACGGCCTTCAATCAGCCCCAGCATTTT.